What follows is one T cell receptor (beta chain) and its context. This sample was taken from a study of shared clonotypes between healthy human individuals. This CDR3 is 14 amino acids long. Per the germline V gene, CDR1 is SEHNR and CDR2 is FQNEAQ (reference sequence). Trimming removed 8 bases at V and 0 bases at J, with 11 bases between. Measured with immunoSEQ multiplex PCR; TCRdb has only the in-frame clones, and not every one. The repertoire holds about 2.3 million clones, under 95% seen once, with around 0.35% in the top ten. This sequence was found in a man younger than 35 in good health. Some clones in this sample may be carry-over from other donors' samples. The specimen was naive CD4+ T cells from PBMCs. The subset denotes: CD45RA+ positively selected. This chain links TRBV7-9 with TRBJ1-5; maybe TRBD1 (6 bases). CDR3 bases: TGTGCCAGCTGTACAGGGAATAGCAATCAGCCCCAGCATTTT. It is translated as CASCTGNSNQPQHF.